What follows is one T cell receptor beta chain and its context. This clonotype was observed many times. The antigen it recognizes is unknown. The sample holds no much larger clone one base away, and base qualities are not on file. The sample comes from a study of identical twins listed by TCRdb under 2016. With regard to the full study: To test whether fetal clonotypes persist, the study used deep sequencing on TCR alpha and beta repertoires from monozygotic twins, unrelated adults of various ages, and cord blood. Replicate twin experiments were performed at different times using different library preparation protocols to rule out contamination.

The library was produced with 5' RACE. These reads were obtained on an Illumina HiSeq 2000. Template switching introduced a universal primer binding site; the final cDNA contained a unique molecular identifier, enabling accurate counting of TCR cDNA molecules. Specific primers in the conserved constant-segment region were used to synthesize first-strand cDNA for the TCR alpha and beta chains. To control for contamination, every cDNA library was double barcoded, receiving both a SMART-Mk sample barcode and Illumina barcodes. TruSeq adapter sequences along with Illumina sample barcodes were introduced in two successive PCR steps. TCR alpha and beta cDNA libraries were sequenced on the Illumina HiSeq platform with custom primers. Turning to the authors' computational methods: Raw reads were processed with MiGEC to extract unique molecular identifiers, and MiXCR was used to determine CDR3 positions. For each individual, recombination models were inferred using an EM algorithm with the repgenHMM and IGoR tools. Shared clonotype analysis was performed with the tcR package in R, normalizing sharing by the product of cloneset sizes. Out-of-frame nonproductive sequences were analyzed to study raw recombination free of thymic and clonal selection effects. TCRdb reanalyzed the raw reads on its own, using fastp at Q25 for trimming and MiXCR for clone calling, and kept in-frame beta chains. Rows are unified per CDR3 protein, each entry keeping the most common DNA and genes. TCRdb, not the authors, supplied the V and J calls. This sample gives 700,000 or so distinct CDR3 sequences in total; 21% of them show up just once. Around 4.5% of the sample goes to the ten largest clones.

Only healthy Caucasian donors were included. The twin cohort comprised three pairs of female monozygotic twins, all aged roughly 18 to 29 years. RNA for TCR libraries was isolated from peripheral blood mononuclear cells. Based on the germline V gene (reference sequence), the CDR1 and CDR2 sequences are DFQATT and SNEGSKA. The CDR3 holds 13 amino acids from the cysteine to the phenylalanine. Only the CDR3 DNA is retained, 39 bases long and in frame from the first base. V and J are truncated by 5 bases and 2 bases respectively, leaving an intervening sequence of 12 bases. Results the study describes overall, beyond this receptor: Recombination models systematically underestimated out-of-frame TCR alpha sharing in monozygotic twins but agreed with sharing between unrelated individuals. Invariant T cells such as MAIT and iNKT could partly confound zero-insertion analyses, although diverse VJ usage argued against such confounding for most clonotypes. Abundant cord blood beta clonotypes carried fewer insertions; young adult naive repertoires showed a weaker similar trend, while memory repertoires showed none. The excess sharing between twins in beta out-of-frame sequences was weaker because fewer shared sequences reduced the signal-to-noise ratio. Compared with coincidental sharing between unrelated individuals, an excess of low generation-probability sequences was observed among out-of-frame TCR alpha sequences shared between twins. Conclusions relied on cross-sectional statistical analysis, since the same donors could not be followed over many years.

These data are also associated with another study on T cells expressing NK-cell markers. That second report states: In sorted CD3+CD56+NKG2C+, CD3+CD56+NKG2C- and CD3+CD56-NKG2C+ T-cell subsets from eight donors, TCR beta-chain repertoires were profiled. Of the eight sequenced donors, seven were found to be HCMV-seropositive and one was found to be HCMV-seronegative. In several experiments an anti-gammadeltaTCR antibody was added to restrict sorting to alphabetaTCR-expressing T cells. For about 6 donors, the dominant CD3+CD56+NKG2C+ clonotypes were among the top 10 CD8+ clonotypes and accounted for about 1.0-7.5% of CD8+ T cells. Those dominant clonotypes were again the most abundant among CD3+CD56-NKG2C+ cells in a few donors, at 28.3-60.1%. Whether the expanded NKG2C-expressing T cell clones were specific for HCMV antigens was left unclear. Randomly selected healthy volunteers, three men and five women, were used as the eight sequenced donors. HCMV serostatus was determined by detecting HCMV-specific IgG in serum with a commercial ELISA kit. For six donors, bulk peripheral blood T-cell repertoires were also sequenced from unsorted PBMC. MIGEC was used to demultiplex reads and group the reads by UMI, and MiTCR was used to assemble and quantify clonotypes. Only TCR cDNA sequences supported by at least two reads were kept to exclude erroneous sequences. The tcR package was used for downstream repertoire analysis, and clonotypes were matched between fractions using CDR3 nucleotide sequence together with V segment. VDJmatch was used to annotate antigen specificity against VDJdb, with one amino acid substitution allowed in CDR3.

This sequence originates from a woman between 18 and 29 years old in good health. The material sequenced was PBMCs. This receptor chain uses TRBV20-1 and TRBJ2-5, and possibly TRBD2, on 6 matching bases. The CDR3 corresponds to CSALTRAQETQYF. The base sequence is TGCAGTGCTCTGACTAGAGCTCAAGAGACCCAGTACTTC.